These 15 T cell receptor beta chains were sequenced from one sample in a study of blood T cell repertoires in COVID-19. Some clones are missing from TCRdb's copy, which holds only in-frame ones; the method was immunoSEQ multiplex PCR. In the table there are some 150,000 clones, more than 75% of which are singletons. The sequenced sample was PBMCs or T cells enriched from blood (not recorded which). The source of these receptors is a woman aged 25-40 years with acute COVID-19.

The chain is built from TRBV14 and TRBJ2-7, with no clear D. The CDR3 has 14 amino acids. Between the trimmed V and J ends, which lost 1 base and 1 base, there was a span of 8 bases. Germline V lookup: CDR1 SGHDN, CDR2 FVKESK. Here the CDR3 reads CASSQVGLSYEQYF. CDR3 DNA: TGTGCCAGCAGCCAAGTTGGGCTATCCTACGAGCAGTACTTC.

J is TRBJ1-5 and V is TRBV27; 10 bases match TRBD1. This CDR3 spans 15 amino acids. V lost 2 bases to trimming and J lost 7 bases; unmatched junction nucleotides: 5. Germline V lookup: CDR1 MNHEY, CDR2 SMNVEV (reference sequence). The CDR3 nucleotides read TGTGCCAGCAGTTTAGGGACAGGGGCGGAACAGCCCCAGCATTTT. This sequence encodes CASSLGTGAEQPQHF.

V is TRBV7-2 and J is TRBJ1-2; unclear D gene. Trimming shortened V by 5 bases and J by 8 bases, and 15 bases separated the two germline ends. This CDR3 is built from 13 residues. Germline V gene lookup returns CDR1 SGHTA and CDR2 FQGNSA. In DNA, the CDR3 is TGTGCCAGCAGCCCCGGGAACTTACAGGGCTACACCTTC. This encodes CASSPGNLQGYTF.

The J gene is TRBJ1-1, the V gene TRBV7-2, with 7 bases matching TRBD1. Trimming removed 5 bases from V and 1 base from J; junction bases left unmatched: 7. There are 15 residues in the CDR3. CDR1 SGHTA and CDR2 FQGNSA come from the germline V gene. For the CDR3, the DNA is TGTGCCAGCAGCCCCCGGGGACAGTGGAACACTGAAGCTTTCTTT. This sequence encodes CASSPRGQWNTEAFF.

The genes are TRBV4-1 and TRBJ1-6; D call uncertain. Germline CDR1 reads MGHRA; CDR2 reads YSYEKL. The CDR3 is 16 amino acids. The germline V and J ends were trimmed by 7 bases and 0 bases, with 13 bases remaining between them. The CDR3 sequence: CASNLDTSSYNSPLHF. The CDR3 DNA is TGCGCCAGCAATCTTGACACCAGCTCCTATAATTCACCCCTCCACTTT.

This sequence joins TRBV2 and TRBJ2-1; 9 bases map to TRBD2. The CDR3 extends over 13 amino acids. Per the germline V gene, CDR1 is SNHLY and CDR2 is FYNNEI. V lost 6 bases, J lost 9 bases, and 6 bases stayed unmatched. Here the CDR3 reads CASRNLAGSEQFF. In nucleotides, the CDR3 is TGTGCCAGCAGGAACCTAGCGGGGAGTGAGCAGTTCTTC.

Concerning this clone itself: This sample includes further DNA sequences coding for the same CDR3. The chain has TRBV5-1 and TRBJ2-5, with D tentatively TRBD1 (6 bases). Trimming took off 1 base at V and 2 bases at J, with 6 bases between the two ends. Germline V CDR1 and CDR2: SGHRS, YFSETQ. The CDR3 contains 13 residues. For the CDR3, the DNA is TGCGCCAGCAGCTTGCAGGGGCAAGAGACCCAGTACTTC. This translates into CASSLQGQETQYF.

The genes are TRBV19 and TRBJ2-7; tentatively, D is TRBD1 (5 bases). Germline CDR1 is LNHDA and CDR2 is SQIVND (reference sequence). This CDR3 has 14 amino acids. V was pared by 4 bases and J by 3 bases, with 13 bases between. The CDR3 DNA reads as TGTGCCAGTAGTAGCTATGGGCAGGGCTACGAGCAGTACTTC. This codes for CASSSYGQGYEQYF.

The V and J genes are TRBV27 and TRBJ1-5; 9 nucleotides agree with TRBD1. Germline CDR1 is MNHEY and CDR2 is SMNVEV (reference sequence). Unmatched junction bases numbered 6, after V lost 5 bases and J lost 4 bases. The CDR3 covers 15 residues. This chain's CDR3 is CASSPGTGSNQPQHF. Written as DNA, the CDR3 is TGTGCCAGCAGTCCCGGGACAGGGTCAAATCAGCCCCAGCATTTT.

The chain has TRBV2 and TRBJ2-7, with 8 bases identical to TRBD1. CDR1 and CDR2 from the germline V gene are SNHLY and FYNNEI. The CDR3 is made up of 15 amino acids. V lost 11 bases, J lost 2 bases, and 14 bases stayed unmatched. CDR3 coding DNA: TGTGCCGGTCTGGCCGGACAGGGTCTCGCCTACGAGCAGTACTTC. This translates into CAGLAGQGLAYEQYF.

The genes are TRBV29-1 and TRBJ2-1; 12 nucleotides agree with TRBD2. This CDR3 has 17 amino acids. Germline V gene sequence: CDR1 SQVTM, CDR2 ANQGSEA. V shed 2 bases, J shed 10 bases, and the junction held 15 bases outside the gene matches. The CDR3 DNA reads as TGCAGCGTTGAACTAGCGGGAGGGCCATCCACTGGTGGGGAGCAGTTCTTC. Translating gives CSVELAGGPSTGGEQFF.

The chain joins TRBV19 to TRBJ1-1; TRBD1 matches at 8 bases. V shed 4 bases and J 1 base; nucleotides not matched to a gene: 5. The CDR3 length is 15 residues. Germline CDR1 reads LNHDA; CDR2 reads SQIVND (reference sequence). The CDR3 here is CASSSAQGANTEAFF. CDR3 DNA: TGTGCCAGTAGTAGTGCTCAGGGGGCGAACACTGAAGCTTTCTTT.

The chain joins TRBV12-3 or TRBV12-4 to TRBJ2-5; D is possibly TRBD2 (5 bases). CDR3 length: 12 amino acids. The ends were cut back, 6 bases at V and 4 bases at J, with 9 bases in the middle. DNA for the CDR3: TGTGCCAGCAGAGCGGCAGCAGAGACCCAGTACTTC. Translation gives CASRAAAETQYF.

The chain couples TRBV7-6 to TRBJ2-5, with a possible D match to TRBD1 (5 bases). CDR3 length: 12 residues. Germline V gene data show CDR1 as SGHVS and CDR2 as FNYEAQ. The V and J ends lost 5 bases and 7 bases respectively, with 11 bases between them. CDR3 residues: CASSPDQGTQYF. DNA of the CDR3: TGTGCCAGCAGCCCGGATCAGGGGACCCAGTACTTC.

This sequence joins TRBV7-6 and TRBJ1-3; D is ambiguous. Germline CDR1 reads SGHVS; CDR2 reads FNYEAQ. V was clipped by 2 bases and J by 0 bases, with 8 bases between them. CDR3 size: 15 residues. CDR3 region: CASSLNGVSGNTIYF. CDR3 DNA sequence: TGTGCCAGCAGCTTAAACGGGGTCTCTGGAAACACCATATATTTT.